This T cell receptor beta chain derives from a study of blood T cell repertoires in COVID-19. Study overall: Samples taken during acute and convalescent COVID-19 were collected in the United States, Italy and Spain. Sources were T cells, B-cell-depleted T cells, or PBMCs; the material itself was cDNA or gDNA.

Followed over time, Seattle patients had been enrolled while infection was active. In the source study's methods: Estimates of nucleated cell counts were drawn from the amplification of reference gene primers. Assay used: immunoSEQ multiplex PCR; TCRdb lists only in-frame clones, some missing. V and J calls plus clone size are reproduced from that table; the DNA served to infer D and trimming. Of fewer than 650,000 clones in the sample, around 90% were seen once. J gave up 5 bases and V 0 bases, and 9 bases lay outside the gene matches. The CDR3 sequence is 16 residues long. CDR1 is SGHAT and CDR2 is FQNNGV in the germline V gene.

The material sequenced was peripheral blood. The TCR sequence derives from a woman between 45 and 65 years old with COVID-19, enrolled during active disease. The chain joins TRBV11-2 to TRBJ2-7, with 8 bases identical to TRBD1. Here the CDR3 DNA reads TGTGCCAGCAGCTTAGACTTCGGGACAGGTAGGAACGAGCAGTACTTC. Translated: CASSLDFGTGRNEQYF. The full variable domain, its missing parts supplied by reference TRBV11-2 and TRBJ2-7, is EAGVAQSPRYKIIEKRQSVAFWCNPISGHATLYWYQQILGQGPKLLIQFQNNGVVDDSQLPKDRFSAERLKGVDSTLKIQPAKLEDSAVYLCASSLDFGTGRNEQYFGPGTRLTVT.